One sample yielded the 32 T cell receptor beta chains listed below, sequenced in a study of control samples from healthy donors and cancer patients. Sequencing was performed with immunoSEQ multiplex PCR; in TCRdb, only in-frame clones are kept and a portion is missing. The sample lists 100,000 to 150,000 clones, 80% to 95% seen once, with about 2.5% in the top ten. The sequenced sample was blood. These TCRs come from a man aged 40-50 years in good health.

The V gene is TRBV30, the J gene TRBJ1-2; D remains ambiguous. Trimming shortened V by 0 bases and J by 8 bases, and 10 bases separated the two germline ends. Germline values: CDR1 GTSNPN, CDR2 SVGIG (reference sequence). The CDR3 runs 12 residues. This CDR3 is CAWSVLGVGYTF. The CDR3 DNA reads as TGTGCCTGGAGTGTATTGGGTGTCGGCTACACCTTC.

In its sample, this clone was seen a few times. The V gene is TRBV2, the J gene TRBJ1-6; D ambiguous. The CDR3 consists of 15 residues. Trimming pared 2 bases from V and 7 bases from J, leaving 12 bases between. The germline V gene encodes CDR1 SNHLY and CDR2 FYNNEI. In DNA form, the CDR3 reads TGTGCCAGCAGTGAACCCCCCGGGTTCAATTCACCCCTCCACTTT. This gives the protein CASSEPPGFNSPLHF. The full variable domain, with the rest looked up from reference TRBV2 and TRBJ1-6, is EPEVTQTPSHQVTQMGQEVILRCVPISNHLYFYWYRQILGQKVEFLVSFYNNEISEKSEIFDDQFSVERPDGSNFTLKIRSTKLEDSAMYFCASSEPPGFNSPLHFGNGTRLTVT.

The genes are TRBV9 and TRBJ2-7; D may be TRBD2 (6 bases). Germline V gives CDR1 SGDLS, CDR2 YYNGEE. The V end lost 3 bases, the J end lost 0 bases, and 10 bases lay between the germline ends. The CDR3 consists of 14 residues. CDR3 amino acids: CASSGGLASYEQYF. In nucleotides, the CDR3 is TGTGCCAGCAGCGGGGGACTCGCCTCCTACGAGCAGTACTTC.

To note about this clone: The same CDR3 arises from other DNA sequences in this sample as well. The chain has TRBV10-2 and TRBJ1-1, with D possibly being TRBD1 (5 bases). The germline V gene has CDR1 WSHSY and CDR2 SAAADI. V was shortened by 7 bases and J by 3 bases, with 18 bases between the two germline ends. This CDR3 contains 15 residues. The CDR3 region is CASTQTVFSYTEAFF. DNA for the CDR3: TGCGCCAGCACTCAGACAGTCTTCAGCTACACTGAAGCTTTCTTT.

The chain is built from TRBV6-5 and TRBJ1-4, with D tentatively TRBD1 (6 bases). The CDR3 loop spans 14 amino acids. Germline-derived CDR1 and CDR2 are MNHEY and SVGAGI. Trimming removed 5 bases from V and 4 bases from J, with 11 bases in between. In nucleotides, the CDR3 is TGTGCCAGCAGTCGGGACATCGATAATGAAAAACTGTTTTTT. It yields the protein CASSRDIDNEKLFF.

This chain connects TRBV5-1 to TRBJ1-1; D is unresolved. Trimming left V 0 bases short and J 5 bases short, with 14 bases between. This CDR3 is 15 amino acids long. Germline V gene sequence: CDR1 SGHRS, CDR2 YFSETQ. The CDR3 DNA sequence: TGCGCCAGCAGCTTGGTCGGGTCCTTGGGTACTGAAGCTTTCTTT. This sequence encodes CASSLVGSLGTEAFF.

V is TRBV11-3 and J is TRBJ2-5, with TRBD2 identical over 8 bases. Trimming took 6 bases from V and 3 from J; bases not matched to a gene: 3. CDR1 and CDR2 from the germline V gene are SGHNT and YENEEA. The CDR3 extends over 13 amino acids. The CDR3 spells CASSRGGEETQYF. The DNA of the CDR3 is TGTGCCAGCAGTCGGGGGGGAGAAGAGACCCAGTACTTC.

As to this clone: The sample holds other DNA sequences that translate to the same CDR3. The gene calls are TRBV7-9 and TRBJ1-2; D remains unclear. Trimming cost V 4 bases and J 3 bases, with 3 bases left between them. CDR3 length: 11 amino acids. Germline assignment: CDR1 SEHNR and CDR2 FQNEAQ (reference sequence). In DNA, the CDR3 is TGTGCCAGCAGCTCTGACTATGGCTACACCTTC. Translating gives CASSSDYGYTF.

CDR3 in amino acids: CASSYGGFGGYTF. The DNA of the CDR3 is TGTGCCAGCAGTTATGGGGGATTTGGTGGCTACACCTTC. The chain is built from TRBV6-5 and TRBJ1-2, with D perhaps matching TRBD1 (5 bases). This CDR3 is built from 13 residues. Germline assignment: CDR1 MNHEY and CDR2 SVGAGI. The V end lost 3 bases, the J end lost 7 bases, and 12 bases lay between the germline ends.

In its sample, this clone was seen once. CDR3 protein: CSASPDLDYGYTF. The CDR3 DNA reads as TGCAGTGCTAGTCCGGATCTTGACTATGGCTACACCTTC. The chain is built from TRBV20-1 and TRBJ1-2; D is undetermined. The CDR3 has 13 residues. Trimming took 3 bases from V and 3 from J, leaving 11 bases between them. The germline CDR1 and CDR2 sequences are DFQATT and SNEGSKA (reference sequence).

The chain employs TRBV11-3 and TRBJ2-1; 7 nucleotides agree with TRBD1. Germline CDR1 is SGHNT and CDR2 is YENEEA. The V segment lost 3 bases and the J segment 0 bases; nucleotides outside the gene matches: 2. The CDR3 is 15 amino acids. The CDR3 protein is CASSFAGGSYNEQFF. CDR3 sequence (DNA): TGTGCCAGCAGCTTCGCAGGGGGCTCCTACAATGAGCAGTTCTTC.

The gene calls are TRBV5-1 and TRBJ2-7, with no clear D. The CDR3 has 14 amino acids. Trimming shortened V by 5 bases and J by 0 bases, and 12 bases separated the two germline ends. Germline V gives CDR1 SGHRS, CDR2 YFSETQ. CDR3 in amino acids: CASSSSWGSYEQYF. The CDR3 DNA is TGCGCCAGCAGTTCTAGTTGGGGCTCCTACGAGCAGTACTTC.

This rearrangement joins TRBV18 to TRBJ1-1, with D tentatively TRBD1 (5 bases). Trimming left V 6 bases short and J 6 bases short, with 14 bases between. Germline V gives CDR1 KGHSH, CDR2 LQKENI. The CDR3 length is 13 residues. CDR3 coding DNA: TGTGCCAGCTCCCTCGGGGGAGGGGCTGAAGCTTTCTTT. Amino acid sequence: CASSLGGGAEAFF.

The chain has TRBV14 and TRBJ1-5; a weak D match, TRBD1 (5 bases). V was pared by 1 base and J by 0 bases, with 7 bases between. The CDR3 is made up of 15 amino acids. The germline V gene has CDR1 SGHDN and CDR2 FVKESK. CDR3 DNA sequence: TGTGCCAGCAGCCAAGGGGGGTATAGCAATCAGCCCCAGCATTTT. Translated: CASSQGGYSNQPQHF.

This chain links TRBV4-2 with TRBJ2-2, with D possibly TRBD1 on 5 matching bases. CDR3 length: 15 residues. CDR1 is LGHNA and CDR2 is YNFKEQ in the germline V gene. Trimming removed 4 bases from V and 6 bases from J, with 15 bases in between. The DNA for the CDR3 is TGTGCCAGCAGCCTGGCAGGGTCAGGCCCCGGGGAGCTGTTTTTT. Encoded protein: CASSLAGSGPGELFF.

The rearrangement links TRBV7-2 to TRBJ1-2; no reliable D call. Germline V gene sequence: CDR1 SGHTA, CDR2 FQGNSA. The CDR3 extends over 13 amino acids. Trimming left V 2 bases short and J 4 bases short, with 8 bases between. CDR3 nucleotides: TGTGCCAGCAGCTTACTAAAGGGCTATGGCTACACCTTC. Amino acids: CASSLLKGYGYTF. The variable domain in full, with the rest retrieved from reference TRBV7-2 and TRBJ1-2, is GAGVSQSPSNKVTEKGKDVELRCDPISGHTALYWYRQSLGQGLEFLIYFQGNSAPDKSGLPSDRFSAERTGGSVSTLTIQRTQQEDSAVYLCASSLLKGYGYTFGSGTRLTVV.

The V call is TRBV3-1 (or the pseudogene TRBV3-2), the J call TRBJ1-2; a weak D match, TRBD1 (6 bases). This CDR3 comprises 13 residues. Germline values: CDR1 LGHDT, CDR2 YNNKEL (reference sequence). The V end lost 5 bases, the J end lost 10 bases, and 17 bases lay between the germline ends. CDR3 sequence (DNA): TGTGCCAGCAGCAGGGACATCAAGGGTGACTACACCTTC. It specifies CASSRDIKGDYTF.

This clone was seen a single time. The chain employs TRBV9 and TRBJ2-2, with D uncertain. Trimming took off 0 bases at V and 6 bases at J, with 9 bases between the two ends. CDR1 SGDLS and CDR2 YYNGEE come from the germline V gene. This CDR3 is built from 14 residues. For the CDR3, the DNA is TGTGCCAGCAGCGTAGTTCTTGGGGCCGGGGAGCTGTTTTTT. Its protein is CASSVVLGAGELFF.

The rearrangement uses TRBV25-1 and TRBJ2-5; D possibly corresponds to TRBD2 (6 bases). The germline V gene encodes CDR1 MGHDK and CDR2 SYGVNS. The CDR3 has 14 residues. The V and J ends lost 4 bases and 1 base respectively, with 10 bases between them. The CDR3 DNA sequence: TGTGCCAGCAGTGGGAGGGCCATCCAAGAGACCCAGTACTTC. This translates into CASSGRAIQETQYF.

The rearrangement uses TRBV27 and TRBJ1-5; 7 bases fit TRBD1. The CDR3 runs to 16 residues. Germline assignment: CDR1 MNHEY and CDR2 SMNVEV (reference sequence). V was pared by 7 bases and J by 0 bases, with 9 bases of the junction left unmatched. CDR3 sequence: CASIRGQPYSNQPQHF. The CDR3 DNA is TGTGCCAGCATTAGGGGGCAGCCGTATAGCAATCAGCCCCAGCATTTT.

The V and J genes are TRBV5-1 and TRBJ1-2; perhaps TRBD1 as D (5 bases). CDR1 and CDR2 (germline): SGHRS, YFSETQ. Trimming cost V 1 base and J 6 bases, with 13 bases left between them. The CDR3 spans 14 residues. This CDR3 reads CASSLRGDGNGYTF. The CDR3 DNA reads as TGCGCCAGCAGCTTGCGAGGGGATGGGAATGGCTACACCTTC.

The chain employs TRBV30 and TRBJ2-2, with D possibly called TRBD1 or TRBD2 (6 bases each). Germline assignment: CDR1 GTSNPN and CDR2 SVGIG (reference sequence). The CDR3 sequence is 16 residues long. The V end lost 3 bases, the J end lost 4 bases, and 18 bases lay between the germline ends. In DNA form, the CDR3 reads TGTGCCTGGAGAGCAGAGTGGGGGCGGGGCACCGGGGAGCTGTTTTTT. Its translation is CAWRAEWGRGTGELFF. The variable domain in full, with the rest retrieved from reference TRBV30 and TRBJ2-2, is SQTIHQWPATLVQPVGSPLSLECTVEGTSNPNLYWYRQAAGRGLQLLFYSVGIGQISSEVPQNLSASRPQDRQFILSSKKLLLSDSGFYLCAWRAEWGRGTGELFFGEGSRLTVL.

The chain is built from TRBV3-1 (or the pseudogene TRBV3-2) and TRBJ1-3; no definite D call. V was clipped by 0 bases and J by 0 bases, with 9 bases between them. Germline CDR1 and CDR2: LGHDT and YNNKEL (reference sequence). This CDR3 has 16 amino acids. CDR3 DNA sequence: TGTGCCAGCAGCCAAGATCGGACCCTCTCTGGAAACACCATATATTTT. Encoded protein: CASSQDRTLSGNTIYF.

The chain joins TRBV3-1 (or the pseudogene TRBV3-2) to TRBJ1-6, with 7 bases aligning to TRBD1. V shed 2 bases and J 7 bases; nucleotides not matched to a gene: 2. Germline V gives CDR1 LGHDT, CDR2 YNNKEL (reference sequence). This CDR3 is 14 amino acids long. CDR3 sequence: CASSQTTGNSPLHF. The CDR3 DNA sequence: TGTGCCAGCAGCCAAACGACAGGGAATTCACCCCTCCACTTT.

The chain has TRBV27 and TRBJ1-6, with a tentative D call TRBD1 (5 bases). The CDR3 covers 15 residues. Germline V lookup: CDR1 MNHEY, CDR2 SMNVEV (reference sequence). V dropped 3 bases and J dropped 2 bases, with 8 bases sitting between them. The CDR3 loop is CASSLEGTYNSPLHF. The DNA of the CDR3 is TGTGCCAGCAGTTTGGAGGGGACCTATAATTCACCCCTCCACTTT.

This chain connects TRBV3-1 (or the pseudogene TRBV3-2) to TRBJ1-5; D might be TRBD1 (6 bases). Germline V gene lookup returns CDR1 LGHDT and CDR2 YNNKEL (reference sequence). The V and J ends lost 5 bases and 4 bases respectively, with 15 bases between them. This CDR3 spans 15 amino acids. The CDR3 DNA sequence: TGTGCCAGCAGCAAGACAGGCGGCTGGAATCAGCCCCAGCATTTT. Translated: CASSKTGGWNQPQHF.

V usage is TRBV5-5 and J usage is TRBJ2-2; the match to TRBD2 covers 8 bases. The CDR3 covers 16 residues. J lost 0 bases, V lost 5 bases, and 6 bases had no gene match. CDR1 is SGHKS and CDR2 is YYEKEE in the germline V gene (reference sequence). CDR3 protein: CASRHISGANTGELFF. CDR3 coding DNA: TGTGCCAGCAGGCATATTAGCGGGGCGAACACCGGGGAGCTGTTTTTT.

This clone was recorded only once. The chain employs TRBV5-1 and TRBJ2-3; 7 bases line up with TRBD2. V gave up 0 bases and J gave up 2 bases; unmatched junction bases: 3. Germline V CDR1 and CDR2: SGHRS, YFSETQ. The CDR3 has 15 amino acids. The CDR3 sequence: CASSLDGGITDTQYF. DNA for the CDR3: TGCGCCAGCAGCTTGGACGGGGGGATCACAGATACGCAGTATTTT.

V gene TRBV10-1 combines with J gene TRBJ1-1; D is unresolved. The CDR3 runs to 13 residues. With 4 bases removed from V and 4 bases from J, the gap between germline ends came to 10 bases. Germline V gene lookup returns CDR1 WNHNN and CDR2 SYGVQD (reference sequence). The CDR3 protein is CASSATTGTEAFF. The CDR3 DNA follows: TGCGCCAGCAGTGCCACCACGGGCACTGAAGCTTTCTTT.

CDR3 coding DNA: TGTGCCAGCAGCCAATACAGGGGGCCAGCCTTAACTGGAAACACCATATATTTT. Translated: CASSQYRGPALTGNTIYF. The rearrangement joins TRBV3-1 (or the pseudogene TRBV3-2) to TRBJ1-3; 9 bases are a match to TRBD1. This CDR3 contains 18 residues. Germline trimming cut 2 bases from V and 2 bases from J; bases unmatched to any gene: 10. Germline CDR1 and CDR2: LGHDT and YNNKEL (reference sequence).

This rearrangement joins TRBV9 to TRBJ2-7; TRBD1 matches at 11 bases. Germline lookup yields CDR1 SGDLS and CDR2 YYNGEE. This CDR3 has 14 amino acids. V shed 4 bases, J shed 5 bases, and the junction held 5 bases outside the gene matches. The chain's CDR3 is CASSPGQGANEQYF. In nucleotides, the CDR3 is TGTGCCAGCAGCCCTGGACAGGGGGCCAACGAGCAGTACTTC.

There are a few counts of this clone. V is TRBV2 and J is TRBJ1-1, with a possible D match to TRBD1 (6 bases). This CDR3 has 14 amino acids. The ends were cut back, 4 bases at V and 5 bases at J, with 14 bases in the middle. In germline, CDR1 is SNHLY, CDR2 FYNNEI. DNA of the CDR3: TGTGCCAGCAGTGTAACAGGGTGGAATACTGAAGCTTTCTTT. Protein: CASSVTGWNTEAFF.